This T cell receptor (delta chain) was sequenced during a study of gamma-delta chains in newborns, infants, children. For this clone: Germline is not matched at one junction end, which may reflect a read error. The same CDR3 is also encoded by other DNA sequences in this sample.

CDR1 is GEAIGNYY and CDR2 is EKD in the germline V gene. This CDR3 spans 22 amino acids. TCRdb re-analyzed the reads via CATT. The sample has about 9,200 delta-chain clones, more than 20% seen once. This clonotype was obtained from a child who was a newborn, infant or young child, either healthy, febrile or measles-vaccinated (not recorded which). The chain joins TRDV2 to TRDJ1; perhaps TRDD2 as D (7 bases). Sequenced material: blood. In DNA, the CDR3 is TGTGCCTGTGACTTCCCGCATTCCTACGCTCGGGGGGACCCTACCTACACCGATAAGCTCATCTTT. The encoded protein is CACDFPHSYARGDPTYTDKLIF.